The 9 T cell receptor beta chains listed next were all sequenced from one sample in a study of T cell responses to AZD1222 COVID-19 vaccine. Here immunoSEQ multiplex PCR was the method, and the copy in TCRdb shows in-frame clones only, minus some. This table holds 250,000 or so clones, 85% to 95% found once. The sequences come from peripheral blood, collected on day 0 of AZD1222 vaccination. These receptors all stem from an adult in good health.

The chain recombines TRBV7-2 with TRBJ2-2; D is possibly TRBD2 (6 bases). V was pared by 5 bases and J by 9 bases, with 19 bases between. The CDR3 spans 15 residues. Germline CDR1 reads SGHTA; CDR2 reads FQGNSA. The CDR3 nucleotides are TGTGCCAGCAGCCCCGTACCGGGACTCCACCGGGAGCTGTTTTTT. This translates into CASSPVPGLHRELFF.

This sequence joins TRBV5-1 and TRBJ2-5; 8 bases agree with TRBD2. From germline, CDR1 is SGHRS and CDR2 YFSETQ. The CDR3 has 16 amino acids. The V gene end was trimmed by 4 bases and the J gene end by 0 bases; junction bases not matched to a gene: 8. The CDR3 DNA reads TGCGCCAGCAGCCCCGGGGGGGGGTCGTACCAAGAGACCCAGTACTTC. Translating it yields CASSPGGGSYQETQYF.

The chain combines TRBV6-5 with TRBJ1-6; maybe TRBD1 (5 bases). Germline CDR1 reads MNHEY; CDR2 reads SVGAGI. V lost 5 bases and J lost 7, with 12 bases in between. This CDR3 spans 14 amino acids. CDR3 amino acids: CASSRDSTNSPLHF. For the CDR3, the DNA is TGTGCCAGCAGTCGCGACAGCACCAATTCACCCCTCCACTTT.

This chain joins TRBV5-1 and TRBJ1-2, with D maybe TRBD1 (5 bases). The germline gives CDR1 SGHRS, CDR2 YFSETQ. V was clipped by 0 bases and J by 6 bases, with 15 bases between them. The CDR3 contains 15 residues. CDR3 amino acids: CASSLGQASGHGYTF. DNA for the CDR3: TGCGCCAGCAGCTTGGGTCAGGCTTCGGGGCATGGCTACACCTTC.

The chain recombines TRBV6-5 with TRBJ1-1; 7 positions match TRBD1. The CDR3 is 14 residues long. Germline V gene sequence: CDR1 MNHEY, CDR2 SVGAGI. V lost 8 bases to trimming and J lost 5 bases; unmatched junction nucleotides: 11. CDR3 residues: CASGYRGQGTEAFF. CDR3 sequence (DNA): TGTGCCAGCGGGTACAGGGGCCAAGGGACTGAAGCTTTCTTT.

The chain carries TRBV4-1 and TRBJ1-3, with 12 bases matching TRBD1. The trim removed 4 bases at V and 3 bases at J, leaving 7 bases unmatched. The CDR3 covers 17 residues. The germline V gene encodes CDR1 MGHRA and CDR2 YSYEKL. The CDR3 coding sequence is TGCGCCAGCAGCCTGGGGACAGGGGGCACGAGTGGAAACACCATATATTTT. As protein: CASSLGTGGTSGNTIYF.

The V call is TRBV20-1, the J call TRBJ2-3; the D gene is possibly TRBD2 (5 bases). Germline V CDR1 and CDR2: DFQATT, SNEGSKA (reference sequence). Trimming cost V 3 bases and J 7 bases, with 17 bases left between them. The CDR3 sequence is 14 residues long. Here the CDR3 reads CSASRGRVANTQYF. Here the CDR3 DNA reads TGCAGTGCTAGTCGAGGGCGGGTTGCTAATACGCAGTATTTT.

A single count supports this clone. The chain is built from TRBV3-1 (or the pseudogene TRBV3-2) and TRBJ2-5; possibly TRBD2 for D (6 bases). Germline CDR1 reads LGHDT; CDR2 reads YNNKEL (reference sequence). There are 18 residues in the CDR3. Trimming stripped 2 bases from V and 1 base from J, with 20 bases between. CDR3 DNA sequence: TGTGCCAGCAGCCAAAGGTCGGAGGGTAAGCGGGTCCAAGAGACCCAGTACTTC. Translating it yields CASSQRSEGKRVQETQYF.

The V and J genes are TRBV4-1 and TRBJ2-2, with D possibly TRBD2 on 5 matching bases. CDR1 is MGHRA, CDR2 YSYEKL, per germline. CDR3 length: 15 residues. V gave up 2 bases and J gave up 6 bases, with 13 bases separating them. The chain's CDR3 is CASSQRRVGAGELFF. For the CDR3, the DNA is TGCGCCAGCAGCCAACGCCGAGTCGGGGCCGGGGAGCTGTTTTTT.